This T cell receptor beta chain was captured by sequencing in a study of blood T cell repertoires in COVID-19. Whole-study context: Specimens from acute and convalescent COVID-19 originated in the United States, Italy and Spain. Sample material is recorded as cDNA or gDNA derived from T cells, B-cell-depleted T cells, or PBMCs.

This CDR3 region has 16 residues. Deletions cut 3 bases from V and 6 bases from J, with 15 bases between. Germline CDR1 reads KGHSH; CDR2 reads LQKENI. Per the study methods: Reference gene primer amplification in the assay estimated nucleated cell counts. The repertoire was sequenced with immunoSEQ multiplex PCR; TCRdb's copy has only in-frame clones and lacks some. V, J and clone size are those of that table, while D and trimming were read from the DNA. Here the sample spans approximately 270,000 clones, more than 85% being singletons. The sample consisted of peripheral blood. The chain recombines TRBV18 with TRBJ2-6, with D hard to call. The sequence was obtained from a man between 25 and 39 years old with acute or convalescent COVID-19. The CDR3 nucleotides read TGTGCCAGCTCACCCTTAGGAGTCGGAGAGGCCAACGTCCTGACTTTC. Protein sequence: CASSPLGVGEANVLTF.